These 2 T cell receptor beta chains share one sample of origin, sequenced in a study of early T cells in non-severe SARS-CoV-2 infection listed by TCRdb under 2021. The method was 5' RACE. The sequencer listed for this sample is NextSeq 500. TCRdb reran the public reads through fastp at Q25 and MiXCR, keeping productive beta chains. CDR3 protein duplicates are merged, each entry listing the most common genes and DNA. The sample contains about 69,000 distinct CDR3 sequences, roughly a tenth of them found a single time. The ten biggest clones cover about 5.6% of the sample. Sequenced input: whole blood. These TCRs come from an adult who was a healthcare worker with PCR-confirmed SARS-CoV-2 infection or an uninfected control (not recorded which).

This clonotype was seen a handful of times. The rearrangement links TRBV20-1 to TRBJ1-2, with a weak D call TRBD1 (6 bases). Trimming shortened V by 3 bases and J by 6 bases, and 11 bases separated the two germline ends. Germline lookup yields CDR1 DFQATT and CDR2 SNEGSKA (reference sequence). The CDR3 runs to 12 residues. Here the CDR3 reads CSASSGVNGYTF. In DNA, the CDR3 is TGCAGTGCTAGTTCAGGGGTAAATGGCTACACCTTC.

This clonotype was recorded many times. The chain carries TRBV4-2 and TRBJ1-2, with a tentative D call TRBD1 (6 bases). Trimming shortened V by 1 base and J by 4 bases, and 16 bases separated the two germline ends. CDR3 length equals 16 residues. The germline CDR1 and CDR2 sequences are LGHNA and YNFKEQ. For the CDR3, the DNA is TGTGCCAGCAGCCAAGCACCTAGGGCAGGGGCCTATGGCTACACCTTC. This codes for CASSQAPRAGAYGYTF.